This TCR beta chain was captured by sequencing in a study of T cells in Graves' hyperthyroidism and ophthalmopathy. Study summary: Peripheral blood was acquired at first diagnosis, ahead of any therapy whatsoever.

Germline V gene sequence: CDR1 SNHLY, CDR2 FYNNEI. The CDR3 is made up of 11 amino acids. V gave up 4 bases and J gave up 5 bases, with 6 bases separating them. The PBMCs studied were ones that came from 10 ml fresh peripheral blood. Amplified TCR beta CDR3 regions came from RNA transcripts. In the first-round RT-PCR of the TCR CDR3, the HTBI primer set was used. MiXCR, run by TCRdb on the multiplex PCR reads, gives a single entry per CDR3 protein. The sample consists of 620,000 or so distinct CDR3 sequences, around 13% of them appearing once. This chain joins TRBV2 and TRBJ2-7; D gene uncertain. This sequence was found in a woman in her 50s with Graves' ophthalmopathy. Sequenced: blood. CDR3 sequence: CASSVWHEQYF. DNA for the CDR3: TGTGCCAGCAGTGTCTGGCACGAGCAGTACTTC. The full variable domain, its missing parts supplied by reference TRBV2 and TRBJ2-7, is EPEVTQTPSHQVTQMGQEVILRCVPISNHLYFYWYRQILGQKVEFLVSFYNNEISEKSEIFDDQFSVERPDGSNFTLKIRSTKLEDSAMYFCASSVWHEQYFGPGTRLTVT.